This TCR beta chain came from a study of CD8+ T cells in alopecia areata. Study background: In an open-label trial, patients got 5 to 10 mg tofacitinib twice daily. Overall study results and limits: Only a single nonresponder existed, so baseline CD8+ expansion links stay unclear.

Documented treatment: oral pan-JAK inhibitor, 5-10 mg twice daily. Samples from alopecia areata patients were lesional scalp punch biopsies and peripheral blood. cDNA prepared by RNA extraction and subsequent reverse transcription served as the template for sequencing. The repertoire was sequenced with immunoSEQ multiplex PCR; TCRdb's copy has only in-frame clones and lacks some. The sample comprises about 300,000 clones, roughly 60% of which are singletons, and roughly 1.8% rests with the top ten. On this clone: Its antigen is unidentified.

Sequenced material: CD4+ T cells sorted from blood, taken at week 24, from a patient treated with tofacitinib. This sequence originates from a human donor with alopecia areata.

CDR3 sequence: CAWSWRNQPQHF. The CDR3, as DNA: TGTGCCTGGAGTTGGAGGAATCAGCCCCAGCATTTT. This sequence joins TRBV30 and TRBJ1-5, with no clear D. Germline assignment: CDR1 GTSNPN and CDR2 SVGIG (reference sequence). The V gene lost 2 bases and the J gene lost 4 bases, with 6 bases spanning the gap. The CDR3 length is 12 residues.